This is a list of T cell receptor beta chains from one sample in a study of Graves' ophthalmopathy and Graves' hyperthyroidism. In TCRdb, the multiplex PCR reads were re-called with MiXCR into one record per CDR3 protein. Of hundreds of thousands of distinct CDR3 sequences in the sample, 21% were seen once. Sequencing input: peripheral blood. Source of these receptors: a woman aged 18-30 years with stable Graves' hyperthyroidism. CDR3s include the opening cysteine and the closing phenylalanine or tryptophan. A D gene is named only where the DNA matches it firmly. The size field is filled for only some rows; it gives once, few, many or a size class.

CDR3 protein: CASSLDLETRPDTGELFF; CDR3 DNA: TGTGCCAGCAGTTTAGACCTTGAGACTAGACCCGACACCGGGGAGCTGTTTTTT; clone size: many; D gene: NA; J gene: TRBJ2-2; V gene: TRBV12-3/TRBV12-4; CDR3 length: 18
CDR3 protein: CASSLAPDWDGYTF; CDR3 DNA: TGTGCCAGCAGCTTAGCCCCAGACTGGGATGGCTACACCTTC; clone size: many; D gene: NA; J gene: TRBJ1-2; V gene: TRBV7-9; CDR3 length: 14
CDR3 protein: CASSLVPSTKNIQYF; CDR3 DNA: TGCGCCAGCAGCTTGGTTCCGTCTACCAAAAACATTCAGTACTTC; clone size: many; D gene: NA; J gene: TRBJ2-4; V gene: TRBV5-1; CDR3 length: 15
CDR3 protein: CASRKPPAGELFF; CDR3 DNA: TGCGCCAGCAGGAAGCCCCCGGCCGGGGAGCTGTTTTTT; clone size: NA; D gene: NA; J gene: TRBJ2-2; V gene: TRBV5-1; CDR3 length: 13
CDR3 protein: CSASQGGFTGELFF; CDR3 DNA: TGCAGTGCTAGTCAGGGGGGTTTCACCGGGGAGCTGTTTTTT; clone size: few; D gene: NA; J gene: TRBJ2-2; V gene: TRBV20-1; CDR3 length: 14
CDR3 protein: CASSGPGGLEQYF; CDR3 DNA: TGTGCCAGCAGTGGTCCGGGGGGCCTCGAGCAGTACTTC; clone size: few; D gene: NA; J gene: TRBJ2-7; V gene: TRBV6-1; CDR3 length: 13
CDR3 protein: CASSVGDPASSYNSPLHF; CDR3 DNA: TGTGCCAGCAGCGTAGGCGACCCTGCGAGCTCCTATAATTCACCCCTCCACTTT; clone size: NA; D gene: NA; J gene: TRBJ1-6; V gene: TRBV9; CDR3 length: 18
CDR3 protein: CASSYMGNYNSPLHF; CDR3 DNA: TGTGCCAGCAGTTACATGGGAAACTATAATTCACCCCTCCACTTT; clone size: many; D gene: NA; J gene: TRBJ1-6; V gene: TRBV6-5; CDR3 length: 15
CDR3 protein: CASSLSGWSYNSPLHF; CDR3 DNA: TGTGCCAGCAGCTTGTCAGGGTGGAGTTATAATTCACCCCTCCACTTT; clone size: many; D gene: NA; J gene: TRBJ1-6; V gene: TRBV5-6; CDR3 length: 16
CDR3 protein: CASSLAFPLLGYEQYF; CDR3 DNA: TGTGCCAGCAGCTTAGCCTTCCCGTTACTAGGGTACGAGCAGTACTTC; clone size: NA; D gene: NA; J gene: TRBJ2-7; V gene: TRBV7-2; CDR3 length: 16
CDR3 protein: CASGRPMNTEAFF; CDR3 DNA: TGTGCCAGCGGCAGACCGATGAACACTGAAGCTTTCTTT; clone size: many; D gene: NA; J gene: TRBJ1-1; V gene: TRBV6-1; CDR3 length: 13
CDR3 protein: CASSRTSGLFF; CDR3 DNA: TGTGCCAGCAGCCGAACTAGCGGTCTGTTCTTC; clone size: few; D gene: TRBD2; J gene: TRBJ2-1; V gene: TRBV14; CDR3 length: 11
CDR3 protein: CASSWAGAGELFF; CDR3 DNA: TGTGCCAGCAGTTGGGCCGGGGCCGGGGAGCTGTTTTTT; clone size: many; D gene: NA; J gene: TRBJ2-2; V gene: TRBV6-5; CDR3 length: 13
CDR3 protein: CASSGWGRSEETQYF; CDR3 DNA: TGCGCCAGCAGCGGGTGGGGACGGTCCGAAGAGACCCAGTACTTC; clone size: many; D gene: NA; J gene: TRBJ2-5; V gene: TRBV5-1; CDR3 length: 15
CDR3 protein: CASSIEAGQSYEQYF; CDR3 DNA: TGTGCCAGTAGTATCGAAGCGGGGCAATCCTACGAGCAGTACTTC; clone size: many; D gene: TRBD2; J gene: TRBJ2-7; V gene: TRBV19; CDR3 length: 15
CDR3 protein: CAWSSADYSNQPQHF; CDR3 DNA: TGTGCCTGGAGCTCGGCAGACTATAGCAATCAGCCCCAGCATTTT; clone size: few; D gene: NA; J gene: TRBJ1-5; V gene: TRBV30; CDR3 length: 15
CDR3 protein: CAGEVDQGNDAFF; CDR3 DNA: TGTGCCGGAGAGGTAGATCAAGGGAATGATGCTTTCTTT; clone size: once; D gene: NA; J gene: TRBJ1-1; V gene: TRBV30; CDR3 length: 13
CDR3 protein: CASSTPTGTGASGANVLTF; CDR3 DNA: TGTGCCAGCAGCACCCCTACCGGGACAGGGGCCTCTGGGGCCAACGTCCTGACTTTC; clone size: many; D gene: TRBD1; J gene: TRBJ2-6; V gene: TRBV4-2; CDR3 length: 19
CDR3 protein: CASSSTGGAVYEQYF; CDR3 DNA: TGTGCCAGCAGCTCCACAGGGGGCGCAGTATACGAGCAGTACTTC; clone size: many; D gene: TRBD1; J gene: TRBJ2-7; V gene: TRBV7-9; CDR3 length: 15
CDR3 protein: CSARGLAGEVEQYF; CDR3 DNA: TGCAGTGCTAGAGGACTAGCGGGAGAAGTCGAGCAGTACTTC; clone size: many; D gene: TRBD2; J gene: TRBJ2-7; V gene: TRBV20-1; CDR3 length: 14
CDR3 protein: CASSLNPGYEREQYF; CDR3 DNA: TGTGCCAGCAGCCTGAACCCGGGATATGAGCGCGAGCAGTACTTC; clone size: NA; D gene: NA; J gene: TRBJ2-7; V gene: TRBV28; CDR3 length: 15
CDR3 protein: CATSRVFGQNIQYF; CDR3 DNA: TGTGCCACCAGCAGAGTGTTCGGCCAAAACATTCAGTACTTC; clone size: many; D gene: NA; J gene: TRBJ2-4; V gene: TRBV15; CDR3 length: 14
CDR3 protein: CSAPGRGDREQYF; CDR3 DNA: TGCAGTGCCCCCGGACGGGGGGACAGAGAGCAGTACTTC; clone size: many; D gene: NA; J gene: TRBJ2-7; V gene: TRBV20-1; CDR3 length: 13
CDR3 protein: CASSYSASGLHYEQYF; CDR3 DNA: TGTGCCAGCAGTTACTCGGCTAGCGGACTGCACTACGAGCAGTACTTC; clone size: NA; D gene: TRBD2; J gene: TRBJ2-7; V gene: TRBV6-5; CDR3 length: 16
CDR3 protein: CASSLGQFLAKNIQYF; CDR3 DNA: TGTGCCAGCAGCTTGGGGCAGTTCCTAGCCAAAAACATTCAGTACTTC; clone size: many; D gene: NA; J gene: TRBJ2-4; V gene: TRBV7-2; CDR3 length: 16
CDR3 protein: CASRNQDRGNYGYTF; CDR3 DNA: TGTGCCAGTCGAAATCAGGACAGGGGGAACTATGGCTACACCTTC; clone size: NA; D gene: TRBD1; J gene: TRBJ1-2; V gene: TRBV19; CDR3 length: 15
CDR3 protein: CASSIQGEQYF; CDR3 DNA: TGTGCCAGCAGCATCCAGGGGGAGCAGTACTTC; clone size: many; D gene: NA; J gene: TRBJ2-7; V gene: TRBV11-2; CDR3 length: 11
CDR3 protein: CASSQDGTSGTYEQYF; CDR3 DNA: TGCGCCAGCAGCCAAGATGGGACTAGCGGAACCTACGAGCAGTACTTC; clone size: many; D gene: TRBD2; J gene: TRBJ2-7; V gene: TRBV4-3; CDR3 length: 16
CDR3 protein: CSGGTVTQETQYF; CDR3 DNA: TGCAGCGGAGGGACAGTGACACAAGAGACCCAGTACTTC; clone size: NA; D gene: TRBD1; J gene: TRBJ2-5; V gene: TRBV29-1; CDR3 length: 13
CDR3 protein: CASSFIYTGELFF; CDR3 DNA: TGTGCCAGCAGCTTCATTTACACCGGGGAGCTGTTTTTT; clone size: many; D gene: NA; J gene: TRBJ2-2; V gene: TRBV13; CDR3 length: 13
CDR3 protein: CSARARYREQETQYF; CDR3 DNA: TGCAGTGCTAGAGCTCGATACCGGGAACAAGAGACCCAGTACTTC; clone size: many; D gene: NA; J gene: TRBJ2-5; V gene: TRBV20-1; CDR3 length: 15
CDR3 protein: CASSPPLAQGAKNIQYF; CDR3 DNA: TGTGCCAGCTCACCACCGCTCGCCCAGGGGGCCAAAAACATTCAGTACTTC; clone size: few; D gene: NA; J gene: TRBJ2-4; V gene: TRBV18; CDR3 length: 17
CDR3 protein: CASSGRVVNTEAFF; CDR3 DNA: TGTGCCAGCAGTGGCAGGGTTGTGAACACTGAAGCTTTCTTT; clone size: many; D gene: NA; J gene: TRBJ1-1; V gene: TRBV2; CDR3 length: 14
CDR3 protein: CASSTGQANTEAFF; CDR3 DNA: TGTGCCAGCAGTACGGGACAGGCGAACACTGAAGCTTTCTTT; clone size: many; D gene: TRBD1; J gene: TRBJ1-1; V gene: TRBV6-1; CDR3 length: 14
CDR3 protein: CASSYRSGTGDLETQYF; CDR3 DNA: TGTGCCAGCAGTTACCGCTCCGGGACAGGGGATTTGGAGACCCAGTACTTC; clone size: NA; D gene: TRBD1; J gene: TRBJ2-5; V gene: TRBV6-5; CDR3 length: 17
CDR3 protein: CASSSLRWGRGGKETQYF; CDR3 DNA: TGTGCCAGCAGCTCCCTTCGGTGGGGGAGAGGAGGAAAAGAGACCCAGTACTTC; clone size: many; D gene: NA; J gene: TRBJ2-5; V gene: TRBV7-8; CDR3 length: 18
CDR3 protein: CASRQGASYEQYF; CDR3 DNA: TGTGCCAGCAGACAGGGGGCATCCTACGAGCAGTACTTC; clone size: once; D gene: TRBD1; J gene: TRBJ2-7; V gene: TRBV27; CDR3 length: 13
CDR3 protein: CASSYNPTGGPNQPQHF; CDR3 DNA: TGTGCCAGCAGTTACAACCCGACAGGGGGCCCCAATCAGCCCCAGCATTTT; clone size: many; D gene: TRBD1; J gene: TRBJ1-5; V gene: TRBV6-2/TRBV6-3; CDR3 length: 17
CDR3 protein: CASTSYPGTANTGELFF; CDR3 DNA: TGTGCCAGCACTTCTTACCCCGGGACAGCGAACACCGGGGAGCTGTTTTTT; clone size: many; D gene: TRBD1; J gene: TRBJ2-2; V gene: TRBV12-3/TRBV12-4; CDR3 length: 17
CDR3 protein: CASSPAGGPSEQYF; CDR3 DNA: TGTGCCAGCAGTCCGGCGGGGGGGCCGAGCGAGCAGTACTTC; clone size: NA; D gene: TRBD2; J gene: TRBJ2-7; V gene: TRBV28; CDR3 length: 14
CDR3 protein: CSAGRGGRYNSPLHF; CDR3 DNA: TGCAGTGCCGGACGAGGGGGGAGATATAATTCACCCCTCCACTTT; clone size: many; D gene: NA; J gene: TRBJ1-6; V gene: TRBV20-1; CDR3 length: 15
CDR3 protein: CASSRAAEQCF; CDR3 DNA: TGTGCCAGCAGCCGGGCGGCCGAGCAGTGCTTC; clone size: NA; D gene: NA; J gene: TRBJ2-7; V gene: TRBV3-1; CDR3 length: 11
CDR3 protein: CASSRHSTGELFF; CDR3 DNA: TGCGCCAGCAGCCGACACAGCACCGGGGAGCTGTTTTTT; clone size: NA; D gene: NA; J gene: TRBJ2-2; V gene: TRBV4-3; CDR3 length: 13
CDR3 protein: CASSHQGNAEAFF; CDR3 DNA: TGTGCCAGCAGCCATCAGGGTAACGCTGAAGCTTTCTTT; clone size: many; D gene: NA; J gene: TRBJ1-1; V gene: TRBV7-2; CDR3 length: 13
CDR3 protein: CASSGEHAKNIQYF; CDR3 DNA: TGTGCCAGCAGTGGCGAGCACGCCAAAAACATTCAGTACTTC; clone size: many; D gene: NA; J gene: TRBJ2-4; V gene: TRBV2; CDR3 length: 14
CDR3 protein: CSVEGQDLVWTQYF; CDR3 DNA: TGCAGCGTTGAAGGCCAAGATCTCGTCTGGACCCAGTACTTC; clone size: many; D gene: NA; J gene: TRBJ2-5; V gene: TRBV29-1; CDR3 length: 14
CDR3 protein: CASRRRGTDAFF; CDR3 DNA: TGTGCCAGCAGACGCAGGGGCACTGATGCTTTCTTT; clone size: NA; D gene: NA; J gene: TRBJ1-1; V gene: TRBV7-9; CDR3 length: 12
CDR3 protein: CASSLGLAGGVGELFF; CDR3 DNA: TGTGCCAGCAGCCTGGGACTAGCGGGAGGGGTCGGGGAGCTGTTTTTT; clone size: NA; D gene: TRBD2; J gene: TRBJ2-2; V gene: TRBV11-2; CDR3 length: 16
CDR3 protein: CASSLVRQNTEAFF; CDR3 DNA: TGTGCCAGCAGTTTGGTACGGCAGAACACTGAAGCTTTCTTT; clone size: NA; D gene: NA; J gene: TRBJ1-1; V gene: TRBV12-3/TRBV12-4; CDR3 length: 14
CDR3 protein: CASSGRLTYEQYF; CDR3 DNA: TGTGCCAGCAGTGGACGACTTACCTACGAGCAGTACTTC; clone size: many; D gene: NA; J gene: TRBJ2-7; V gene: TRBV27; CDR3 length: 13
CDR3 protein: CASSLDGRGFVGEQYF; CDR3 DNA: TGTGCCAGCAGCTTAGATGGCAGGGGGTTCGTCGGGGAGCAGTACTTC; clone size: many; D gene: TRBD1; J gene: TRBJ2-7; V gene: TRBV11-2; CDR3 length: 16